This TCR beta chain appears in the sequencing data of a study of tumor-infiltrating T cells and Merkel cell polyomavirus (dated by TCRdb to about 2017). About the study as a whole: In Merkel cell carcinoma patients, the study investigated CD8+ T cells specific for the Merkel cell polyomavirus KLL epitope. Varying disease stages were represented at patient presentation, and patients were followed for a median of approximately three years (range 1.1 to 6.0 years). Patient treatments varied, were not standardized, and included chemotherapy, radiation and immunotherapies. In 15 or so samples, TRB sequencing was done on KLL-tetramer-sorted cells from blood or tumor-infiltrating lymphocytes, along with approximately 13 matched whole-tumor samples. Most of the whole-tumor samples were roughly 25-micron curls sectioned from formalin-fixed, paraffin-embedded tissue blocks. In the whole study, one tumor sample was a frozen nodal tumor digest, and another tumor sample was a flash-frozen core biopsy of a metastasis. General findings and caveats noted by the study authors: Because only a single viral epitope was studied, T cells directed against other Merkel cell polyomavirus epitopes were not captured. The small sample size of the study (n of about 12 patients) is a limitation. A higher intratumoral fraction of KLL-specific T cells (about 1.7-18% versus roughly 0-0.15%) was associated with significantly improved MCC-specific survival. KLL-specific TRB repertoires were found to be diverse and largely private, with only one public clonotype, shared by two patients, identified among fewer than 400 unique sequences. A significant MCC-specific survival advantage (P = 0.0051) was associated with a greater number of unique KLL-specific clonotypes in tumors (about 5-120 vs 0-3).

Robust positive staining for Merkel cell polyomavirus Large T antigen was observed by immunohistochemistry in the tumors of all patients. The study included over ten Merkel cell carcinoma patients who had robust KLL-tetramer+ populations, above 0.04% of CD8+ T cells, in blood and/or cultured TIL. Every patient was Caucasian, and patient ages ranged from roughly 45 to 80 years, with a median of roughly 62 years. Lymph node tumors were analyzed for patients with unknown primaries who presented with nodal disease, or when there was not enough primary tissue. This clone was seen once. The clone's antigen remains unknown. Per-base qualities were not stored, and no clone one base away is much larger. The library came from the immunoSEQ multiplex PCR assay. Genomic DNA extraction, TRB sequencing and normalization were carried out by Adaptive Biotechnologies (Seattle, WA). As for how the authors treated the data: Clonality was computed as one minus Shannon entropy of productive TRB sequences normalized by log2 of unique productive sequences. KLL-specific clonotypes in tumors were identified by matching TCRbeta CDR3 amino acid sequences with those from each patient's tetramer-sorted sample. TCRdb retrieved this table from immuneACCESS and kept in-frame rearrangements only. Not all clones are present; in checked studies, unresolved V genes account for under half, and no reason is known for the remainder. The DNA gave D and trimming, while V, J and clone size come from that table. The sample table lists more than 20,000 clones, around 90% of them with a count of one. Around 2.7% of the sample lies in the top ten.

The germline V gene provides CDR1 SGDLS and CDR2 YYNGEE. V sheds 0 bases and J sheds 2 bases, leaving 7 bases between their ends. Reading from cysteine to phenylalanine, the CDR3 counts 14 amino acids. The entry retains the CDR3 DNA only, 42 bases that are in frame from base 1. The rearrangement combines TRBV9 with TRBJ2-3; the best D guess is TRBD2, with 5 bases matching. The TCR sequence derives from a man aged 50 to 59 with Merkel cell carcinoma. Sequenced sample: lymph node tissue. The sequenced DNA: TGTGCCAGCAGCGTAGTGACTAACACAGATACGCAGTATTTT. Its translation is CASSVVTNTDTQYF.